Listed here are 12 T cell receptor beta chains from one sample, sequenced in a study of T cell responses to AZD1222 COVID-19 vaccine. Measured with immunoSEQ multiplex PCR; TCRdb has only the in-frame clones, and not every one. The sample shows some 130,000 clones, about nine tenths of them seen only once. Specimen: peripheral blood, collected 28 days after the second AZD1222 dose. These receptors were obtained from an adult who received the AZD1222 COVID-19 vaccine.

The V and J genes are TRBV9 and TRBJ1-1, with D maybe TRBD1 (6 bases). V lost 3 bases and J 6 bases, leaving 12 bases between the germline ends. The CDR3 runs to 13 residues. Germline V gene data show CDR1 as SGDLS and CDR2 as YYNGEE. CDR3 protein: CASSGLQGAEAFF. The CDR3 DNA is TGTGCCAGCAGCGGGCTACAGGGAGCTGAAGCTTTCTTT. The full variable domain, rest sourced from reference TRBV9 and TRBJ1-1, is DSGVTQTPKHLITATGQRVTLRCSPRSGDLSVYWYQQSLDQGLQFLIQYYNGEERAKGNILERFSAQQFPDLHSELNLSSLELGDSALYFCASSGLQGAEAFFGQGTRLTVV.

In DNA, the CDR3 is TGTGCCAGCAGTTACCCTGGACACTTCAACACTGAAGCTTTCTTT. This codes for CASSYPGHFNTEAFF. This chain links TRBV6-2 or TRBV6-3 with TRBJ1-1, with D possibly matching TRBD1 (5 bases). Looked up from germline, CDR1 is MNHEY and CDR2 is SVGEGT. There are 15 residues in the CDR3. The ends were cut back, 2 bases at V and 2 bases at J, with 12 bases in the middle.

The rearrangement joins TRBV11-1 to TRBJ1-5; D is possibly TRBD1 (6 bases). The CDR3 has 15 amino acids. V was trimmed by 4 bases and J by 1 base, leaving 11 bases between them. CDR1 is SGHAT, CDR2 FQDESV, per germline (reference sequence). CDR3 coding DNA: TGTGCCAGCAGCTCCAAAGACAGGAGCAATCAGCCCCAGCATTTT. Protein sequence: CASSSKDRSNQPQHF.

The chain carries TRBV27 and TRBJ2-1; the match to TRBD2 covers 7 bases. CDR1 MNHEY and CDR2 SMNVEV come from the germline V gene (reference sequence). The CDR3 length is 15 residues. J was trimmed by 8 bases and V by 3 bases; bases with no gene match: 10. The CDR3 spells CASSFRWGGSDEQFF. In nucleotides, the CDR3 is TGTGCCAGCAGTTTTAGGTGGGGGGGGTCCGATGAGCAGTTCTTC.

This clone showed up just once. This rearrangement joins TRBV28 to TRBJ1-2, with 8 bases that match TRBD1. This CDR3 spans 15 amino acids. Losses at the gene ends were 5 bases for V and 3 bases for J; bases not matched to a gene: 8. Germline V gives CDR1 MDHEN, CDR2 SYDVKM. CDR3 residues: CASSRPTGGHYGYTF. In DNA form, the CDR3 reads TGTGCCAGCAGTCGTCCTACAGGGGGTCACTATGGCTACACCTTC.

This chain uses TRBV4-2 with TRBJ2-5; tentatively, D is TRBD1 (5 bases). This CDR3 contains 15 residues. Germline CDR1 LGHNA, CDR2 YNFKEQ. Trimming removed 1 base from V and 1 base from J, with 10 bases in between. CDR3 loop: CASSQGARAQETQYF. CDR3 DNA sequence: TGTGCCAGCAGCCAAGGGGCCAGGGCCCAAGAGACCCAGTACTTC.

This chain connects TRBV19 to TRBJ2-5; no firm D call. CDR3 size: 15 residues. CDR1 is LNHDA, CDR2 SQIVND, per germline (reference sequence). V lost 2 bases and J 4 bases, leaving 14 bases between the germline ends. CDR3 coding DNA: TGTGCCAGTAGTATAAGTCTTGCCCGGAGAGAGACCCAGTACTTC. It codes for CASSISLARRETQYF.

CDR3 sequence: CASSLRFFQGGEKLFF. DNA of the CDR3: TGTGCCAGCAGTTTAAGGTTTTTTCAGGGAGGTGAAAAACTGTTTTTT. V usage is TRBV27 and J usage is TRBJ1-4; perhaps TRBD1 as D (5 bases). Trimming removed 2 bases at V and 7 bases at J, with 17 bases between. Germline loops: CDR1 MNHEY, CDR2 SMNVEV (reference sequence). The CDR3 sequence is 16 residues long.

The chain has TRBV7-2 and TRBJ1-2; 7 nucleotides line up with TRBD1. Looked up from germline, CDR1 is SGHTA and CDR2 is FQGNSA. V lost 4 bases, J lost 6 bases, and 5 bases stayed unmatched. The CDR3 consists of 13 residues. CDR3 bases: TGTGCCAGCAGCTCCAGACAGGGCAATGGCTACACCTTC. Protein product: CASSSRQGNGYTF.

This clone was detected only once. This CDR3 reads CASSPGGTKGYEQFF. In DNA, the CDR3 is TGTGCCAGCAGTCCTGGGGGCACGAAGGGTTATGAGCAGTTCTTC. The gene calls are TRBV2 and TRBJ2-1; maybe TRBD1 (6 bases). Trimming took off 5 bases at V and 8 bases at J, with 19 bases between the two ends. The CDR3 has 15 amino acids. Germline V gene lookup returns CDR1 SNHLY and CDR2 FYNNEI.

The chain recombines TRBV7-2 with TRBJ1-6; D unclear. CDR1 is SGHTA, CDR2 FQGNSA, per germline. This CDR3 region has 16 residues. V was trimmed by 5 bases and J by 9 bases, leaving 20 bases between them. In nucleotides, the CDR3 is TGTGCCAGCAGCATTATCCCCAATGCGGAAGGTTCACCCCTCCACTTT. Its translation: CASSIIPNAEGSPLHF.

The chain joins TRBV11-2 to TRBJ1-2; D call uncertain. The V end lost 5 bases, the J end lost 6 bases, and 22 bases lay between the germline ends. Germline CDR1 is SGHAT and CDR2 is FQNNGV. This CDR3 is built from 16 residues. In DNA form, the CDR3 reads TGTGCCAGCAGCACAAGCCCCCTTGGCGGGGAGGATGGCTACACCTTC. As protein: CASSTSPLGGEDGYTF.